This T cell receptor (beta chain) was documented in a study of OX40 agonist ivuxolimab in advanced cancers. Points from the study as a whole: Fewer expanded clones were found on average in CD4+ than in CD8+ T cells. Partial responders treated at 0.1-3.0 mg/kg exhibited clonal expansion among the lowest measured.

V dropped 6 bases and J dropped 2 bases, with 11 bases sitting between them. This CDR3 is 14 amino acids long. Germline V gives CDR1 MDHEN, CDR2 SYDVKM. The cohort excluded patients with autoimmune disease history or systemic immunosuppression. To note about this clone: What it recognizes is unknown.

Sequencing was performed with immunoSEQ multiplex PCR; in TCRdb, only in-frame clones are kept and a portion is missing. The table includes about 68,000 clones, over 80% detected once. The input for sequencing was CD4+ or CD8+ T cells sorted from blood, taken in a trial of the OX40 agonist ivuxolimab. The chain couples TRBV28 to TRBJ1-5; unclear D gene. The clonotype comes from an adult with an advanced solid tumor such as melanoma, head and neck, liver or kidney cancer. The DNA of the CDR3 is TGTGCCAGCAGCCCTATTGTTGGCAATCAGCCCCAGCATTTT. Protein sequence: CASSPIVGNQPQHF.